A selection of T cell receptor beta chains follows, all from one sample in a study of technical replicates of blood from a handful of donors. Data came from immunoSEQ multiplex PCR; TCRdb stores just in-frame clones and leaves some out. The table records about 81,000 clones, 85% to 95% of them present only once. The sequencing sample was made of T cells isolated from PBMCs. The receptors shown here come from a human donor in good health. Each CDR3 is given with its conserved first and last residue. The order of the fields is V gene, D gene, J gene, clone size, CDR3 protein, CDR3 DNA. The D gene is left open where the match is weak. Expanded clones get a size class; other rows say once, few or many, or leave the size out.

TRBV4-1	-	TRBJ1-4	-	CASSQVSARGRHNEKLFF	TGCGCCAGCAGCCAAGTAAGCGCGCGGGGACGGCATAATGAAAAACTGTTTTTT
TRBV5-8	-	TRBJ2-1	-	CASSEPAEGYNEQFF	TGTGCCAGCAGCGAGCCAGCGGAGGGTTACAATGAGCAGTTCTTC
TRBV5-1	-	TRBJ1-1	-	CASSSGVGANTEAFF	TGCGCCAGCAGCTCGGGGGTTGGAGCGAACACTGAAGCTTTCTTT
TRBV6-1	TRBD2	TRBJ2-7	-	CASSGARGVNSYEQYF	TGTGCCAGCAGTGGCGCCCGGGGGGTGAACTCCTACGAGCAGTACTTC
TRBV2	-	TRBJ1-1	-	CASKGDRSYTEAFF	TGTGCCAGCAAGGGAGACAGGAGTTACACTGAAGCTTTCTTT
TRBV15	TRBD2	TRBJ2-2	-	CATSRVRGRVLGELFF	TGTGCCACCAGCAGAGTACGCGGGAGGGTACTCGGGGAGCTGTTTTTT
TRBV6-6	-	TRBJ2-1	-	CASRGGGIEQFF	TGTGCCAGCAGAGGGGGGGGGATCGAGCAGTTCTTC
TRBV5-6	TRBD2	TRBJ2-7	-	CASSLGSGTDEQYF	TGTGCCAGCAGCTTGGGTAGCGGGACGGACGAGCAGTACTTC
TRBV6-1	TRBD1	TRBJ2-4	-	CASTGQVDIQYF	TGTGCCAGCACGGGACAGGTTGACATTCAGTACTTC
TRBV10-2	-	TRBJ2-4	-	CASTGWENIQYF	TGCGCCAGCACAGGCTGGGAAAACATTCAGTACTTC
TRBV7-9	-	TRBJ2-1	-	CASTRDYEQFF	TGTGCCAGCACCCGGGACTATGAGCAGTTCTTC
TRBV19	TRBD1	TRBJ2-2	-	CASSTDRVGFLTGELFF	TGTGCCAGTAGCACTGACAGGGTGGGATTTCTGACCGGGGAGCTGTTTTTT
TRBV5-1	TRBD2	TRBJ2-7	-	CASRGTSGDFEQYF	TGCGCCAGCAGGGGGACTAGCGGGGACTTCGAGCAGTACTTC
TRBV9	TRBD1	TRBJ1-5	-	CASTPGTGSHQPQHF	TGTGCCAGCACCCCAGGGACAGGGAGTCATCAGCCCCAGCATTTT
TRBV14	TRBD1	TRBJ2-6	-	CASSQGGQGIISGANVLTF	TGTGCCAGCAGCCAAGGGGGACAGGGGATTATCTCTGGGGCCAACGTCCTGACTTTC
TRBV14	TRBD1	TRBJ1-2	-	CASSQDRGLGYTF	TGTGCCAGCAGCCAAGACAGGGGGCTTGGCTACACCTTC
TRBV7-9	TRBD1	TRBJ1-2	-	CASSSPGQGHPNYGYTF	TGTGCCAGCAGCTCCCCGGGACAGGGGCACCCTAACTATGGCTACACCTTC
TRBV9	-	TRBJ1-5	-	CASSVDPGVGQPQHF	TGTGCCAGCAGCGTTGACCCGGGGGTGGGCCAGCCCCAGCATTTT
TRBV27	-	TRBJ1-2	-	CASSLGRGNGYTF	TGTGCCAGCTCATTGGGCAGGGGAAATGGCTACACCTTC
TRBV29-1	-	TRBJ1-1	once	CSVHEGVNTEAFF	TGCAGCGTTCATGAAGGGGTGAACACTGAAGCTTTCTTT
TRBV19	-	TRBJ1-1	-	CASSIEAANTEAFF	TGTGCCAGTAGTATTGAGGCAGCTAACACTGAAGCTTTCTTT
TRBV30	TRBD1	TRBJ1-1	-	CAWSVGTGALTEAFF	TGTGCCTGGAGTGTAGGGACAGGGGCTTTGACTGAAGCTTTCTTT
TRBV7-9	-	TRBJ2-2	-	CASSSDTNTGELFF	TGTGCCAGCAGCTCTGACACCAACACCGGGGAGCTGTTTTTT
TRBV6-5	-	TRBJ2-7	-	CASSYSGAQYF	TGTGCCAGCAGTTACTCAGGGGCGCAGTACTTC
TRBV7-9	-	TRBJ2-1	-	CASSWDKDRRNEQFF	TGTGCCAGCAGTTGGGACAAGGATAGGCGGAATGAGCAGTTCTTC
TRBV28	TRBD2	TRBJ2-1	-	CASSSTSGLYNEQFF	TGTGCCAGCAGTTCCACTAGCGGATTATACAATGAGCAGTTCTTC
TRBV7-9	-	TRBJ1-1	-	CASSLVGEGEAFF	TGTGCCAGCAGCTTAGTAGGGGAAGGTGAAGCTTTCTTT
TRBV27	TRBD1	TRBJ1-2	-	CASSPRSDRPYGYTF	TGTGCCAGCAGTCCAAGATCGGACAGGCCCTATGGCTACACCTTC
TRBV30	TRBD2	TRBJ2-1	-	CAWSPGLAGDYNEQFF	TGTGCCTGGAGTCCAGGACTAGCGGGGGATTACAATGAGCAGTTCTTC
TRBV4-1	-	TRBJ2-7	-	CASSQDALSSYEQYF	TGCGCCAGCAGCCAAGATGCCCTAAGCTCCTACGAGCAGTACTTC
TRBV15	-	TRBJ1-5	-	CATSTPGYQPQHF	TGTGCCACCAGCACCCCCGGGTATCAGCCCCAGCATTTT
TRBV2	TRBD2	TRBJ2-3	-	CASSEFSGGADTQYF	TGTGCCAGCAGTGAATTCAGCGGGGGGGCAGATACGCAGTATTTT
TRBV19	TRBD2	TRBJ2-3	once	CASSTSGYTDTQYF	TGTGCCAGTTCCACTAGCGGATACACAGATACGCAGTATTTT
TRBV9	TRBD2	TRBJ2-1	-	CASRDLAGVTNEQFF	TGTGCCAGCAGGGATTTAGCGGGAGTAACCAATGAGCAGTTCTTC
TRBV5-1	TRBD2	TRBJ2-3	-	CASSGGGTSTDTQYF	TGCGCCAGCAGCGGCGGGGGAACTAGCACAGATACGCAGTATTTT
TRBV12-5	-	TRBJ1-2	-	CASGLILGRQMHGFFNYGYTF	TGTGCTAGTGGTTTGATTTTGGGTCGACAGATGCACGGATTTTTTAACTATGGCTACACCTTC
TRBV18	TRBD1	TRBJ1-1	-	CASSPAQGRTEAFF	TGTGCCAGCTCCCCAGCACAGGGGAGAACTGAAGCTTTCTTT
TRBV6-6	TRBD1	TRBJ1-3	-	CASSYRQGSGNTIYF	TGTGCCAGCAGTTACCGACAGGGGTCAGGAAACACCATATATTTT
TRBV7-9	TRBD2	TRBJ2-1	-	CASEGLAVRFF	TGTGCCAGCGAGGGACTAGCGGTTCGGTTCTTC
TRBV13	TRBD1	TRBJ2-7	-	CASSRPYRGSSYEQYF	TGTGCCAGCAGCCGCCCATACAGGGGGAGCTCCTACGAGCAGTACTTC
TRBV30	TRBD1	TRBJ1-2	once	CAWSVGTGFGYTF	TGTGCCTGGAGTGTTGGGACAGGGTTTGGCTACACCTTC